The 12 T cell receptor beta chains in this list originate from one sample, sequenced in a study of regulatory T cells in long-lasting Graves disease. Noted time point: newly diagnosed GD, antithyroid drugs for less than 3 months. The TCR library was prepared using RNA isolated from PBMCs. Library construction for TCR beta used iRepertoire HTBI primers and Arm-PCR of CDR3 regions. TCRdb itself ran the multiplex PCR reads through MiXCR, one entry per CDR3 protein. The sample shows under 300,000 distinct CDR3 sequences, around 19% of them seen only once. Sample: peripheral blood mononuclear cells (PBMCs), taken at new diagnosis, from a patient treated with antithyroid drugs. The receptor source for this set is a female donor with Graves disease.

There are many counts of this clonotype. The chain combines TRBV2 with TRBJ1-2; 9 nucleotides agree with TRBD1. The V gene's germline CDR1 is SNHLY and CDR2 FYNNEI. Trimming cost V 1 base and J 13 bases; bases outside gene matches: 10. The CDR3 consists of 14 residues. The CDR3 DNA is TGTGCCAGCAGTGAAGGCGGACAGGGGTCGGCCGGCACCTTC. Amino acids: CASSEGGQGSAGTF. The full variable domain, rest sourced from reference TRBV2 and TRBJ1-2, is EPEVTQTPSHQVTQMGQEVILRCVPISNHLYFYWYRQILGQKVEFLVSFYNNEISEKSEIFDDQFSVERPDGSNFTLKIRSTKLEDSAMYFCASSEGGQGSAGTFGSGTRLTVV.

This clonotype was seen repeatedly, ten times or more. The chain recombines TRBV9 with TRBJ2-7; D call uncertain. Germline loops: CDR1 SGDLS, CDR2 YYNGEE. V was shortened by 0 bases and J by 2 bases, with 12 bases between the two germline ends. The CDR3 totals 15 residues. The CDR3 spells CASSVGSGGTYEQYF. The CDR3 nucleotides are TGTGCCAGCAGCGTAGGATCGGGCGGCACCTACGAGCAGTACTTC. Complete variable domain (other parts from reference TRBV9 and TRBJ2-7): DSGVTQTPKHLITATGQRVTLRCSPRSGDLSVYWYQQSLDQGLQFLIQYYNGEERAKGNILERFSAQQFPDLHSELNLSSLELGDSALYFCASSVGSGGTYEQYFGPGTRLTVT.

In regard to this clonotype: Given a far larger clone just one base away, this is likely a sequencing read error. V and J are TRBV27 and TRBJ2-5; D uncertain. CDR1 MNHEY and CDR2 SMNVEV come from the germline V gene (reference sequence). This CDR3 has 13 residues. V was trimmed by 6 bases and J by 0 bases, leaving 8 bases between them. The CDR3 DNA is TGTGCCAGCAGCGATGGGGACCAAGAGACCCAGTACTTC. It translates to CASSDGDQETQYF.

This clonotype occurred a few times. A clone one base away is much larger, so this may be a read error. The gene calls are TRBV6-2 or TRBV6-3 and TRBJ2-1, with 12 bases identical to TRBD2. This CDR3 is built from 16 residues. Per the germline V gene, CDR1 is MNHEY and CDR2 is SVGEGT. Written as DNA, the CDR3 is TGTGTCAGCAGTCCTCGGACTAGCGGGATTTCCAATGAGCAGTTCTTC. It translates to CVSSPRTSGISNEQFF.

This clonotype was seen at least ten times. The CDR3 coding sequence is TGTGCCTGGAGTGAGGGACAGGGCTACGAGCAGTACTTC. It specifies CAWSEGQGYEQYF. The chain links TRBV30 to TRBJ2-7; 9 bases fit TRBD1. Germline lookup yields CDR1 GTSNPN and CDR2 SVGIG (reference sequence). This CDR3 is 13 amino acids long. J was trimmed by 3 bases and V by 1 base; bases with no gene match: 1.

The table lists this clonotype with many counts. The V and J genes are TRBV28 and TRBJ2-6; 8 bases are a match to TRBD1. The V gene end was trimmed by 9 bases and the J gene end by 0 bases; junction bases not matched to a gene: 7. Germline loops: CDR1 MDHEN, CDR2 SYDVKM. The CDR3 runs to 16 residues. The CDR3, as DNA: TGTGCCAGTAGGACAGGGTTTTTCTCTGGGGCCAACGTCCTGACTTTC. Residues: CASRTGFFSGANVLTF. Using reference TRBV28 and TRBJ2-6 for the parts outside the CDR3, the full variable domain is DVKVTQSSRYLVKRTGEKVFLECVQDMDHENMFWYRQDPGLGLRLIYFSYDVKMKEKGDIPEGYSVSREKKERFSLILESASTNQTSMYLCASRTGFFSGANVLTFGAGSRLTVL.

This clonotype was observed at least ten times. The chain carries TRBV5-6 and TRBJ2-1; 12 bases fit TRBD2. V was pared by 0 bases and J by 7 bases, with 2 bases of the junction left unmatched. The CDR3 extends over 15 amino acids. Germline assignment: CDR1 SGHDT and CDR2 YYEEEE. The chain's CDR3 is CASSLGTSGMNEQFF. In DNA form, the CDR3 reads TGTGCCAGCAGCTTGGGGACTAGCGGGATGAATGAGCAGTTCTTC.

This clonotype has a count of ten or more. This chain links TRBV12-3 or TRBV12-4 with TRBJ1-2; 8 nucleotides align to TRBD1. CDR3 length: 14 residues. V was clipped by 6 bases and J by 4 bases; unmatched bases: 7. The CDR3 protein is CASSRDRLSYGYTF. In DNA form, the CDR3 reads TGTGCCAGCAGCAGGGACAGGCTCTCCTATGGCTACACCTTC.

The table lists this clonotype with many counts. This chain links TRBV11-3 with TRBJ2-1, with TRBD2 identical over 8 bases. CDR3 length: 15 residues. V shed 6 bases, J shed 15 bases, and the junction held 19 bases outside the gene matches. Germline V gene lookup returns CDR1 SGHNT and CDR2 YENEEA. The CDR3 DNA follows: TGTGCCAGCAGATTAAACGTGTTGGCGGGAGGTGGTCCGTTCTTC. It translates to CASRLNVLAGGGPFF.

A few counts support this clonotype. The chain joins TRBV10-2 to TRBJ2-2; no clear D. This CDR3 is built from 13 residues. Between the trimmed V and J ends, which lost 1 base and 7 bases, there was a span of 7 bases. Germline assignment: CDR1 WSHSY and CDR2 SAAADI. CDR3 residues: CASSEFTGGELFF. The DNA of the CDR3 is TGCGCCAGCAGTGAGTTTACGGGCGGGGAGCTGTTTTTT.

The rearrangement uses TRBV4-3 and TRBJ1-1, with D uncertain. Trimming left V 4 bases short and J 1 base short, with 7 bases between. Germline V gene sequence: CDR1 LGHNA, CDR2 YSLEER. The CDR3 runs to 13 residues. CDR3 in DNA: TGCGCCAGCAGCCTGTTTGGGAACACTGAAGCTTTCTTT. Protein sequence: CASSLFGNTEAFF.

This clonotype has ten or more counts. The CDR3 loop is CASSLPVLAGAPGYEQYF. CDR3 coding DNA: TGTGCCAGCAGCTTACCGGTACTAGCGGGAGCCCCCGGCTACGAGCAGTACTTC. V gene TRBV11-2 combines with J gene TRBJ2-7; 11 bases agree with TRBD2. Germline trimming cut 2 bases from V and 3 bases from J; bases unmatched to any gene: 12. The CDR3 has 18 amino acids. CDR1 SGHAT and CDR2 FQNNGV come from the germline V gene.